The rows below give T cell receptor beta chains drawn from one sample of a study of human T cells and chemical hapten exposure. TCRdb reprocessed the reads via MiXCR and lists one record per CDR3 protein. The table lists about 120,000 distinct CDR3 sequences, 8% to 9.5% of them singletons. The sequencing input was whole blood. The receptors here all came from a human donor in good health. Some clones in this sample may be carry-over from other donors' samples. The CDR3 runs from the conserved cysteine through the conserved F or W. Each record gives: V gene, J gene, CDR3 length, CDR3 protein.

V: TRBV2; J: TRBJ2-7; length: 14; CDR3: CASSHDRASYEQYF
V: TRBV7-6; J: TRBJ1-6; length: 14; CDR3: CASSMTGYNSPLHF
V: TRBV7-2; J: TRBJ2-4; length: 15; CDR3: CASSSRSLAKNIQYF
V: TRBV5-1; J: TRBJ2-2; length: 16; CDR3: CASSLGLAPNTGELFF
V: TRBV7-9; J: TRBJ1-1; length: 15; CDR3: CASSRTRTVNTEAFF
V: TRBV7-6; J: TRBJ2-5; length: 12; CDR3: CASSLAQETQYF
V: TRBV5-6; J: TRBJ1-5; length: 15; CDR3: CASSLSSVPNQPQHF
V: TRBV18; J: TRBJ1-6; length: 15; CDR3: CASSLPGPGNSPLHF
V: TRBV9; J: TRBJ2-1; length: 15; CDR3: CASSVEWVRLNEQFF
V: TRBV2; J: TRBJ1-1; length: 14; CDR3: CASRTYPGTAEAFF
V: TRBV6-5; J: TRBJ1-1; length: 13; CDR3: CASSPLPVTEAFF
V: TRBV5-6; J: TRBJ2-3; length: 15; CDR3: CATHLSGTGTDTQYF
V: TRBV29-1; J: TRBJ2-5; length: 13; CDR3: CSVDMGVSETQYF
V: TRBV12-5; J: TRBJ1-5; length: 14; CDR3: CASGPLGGNQPQHF
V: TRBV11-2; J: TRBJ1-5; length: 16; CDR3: CASSLEGTESNQPQHF
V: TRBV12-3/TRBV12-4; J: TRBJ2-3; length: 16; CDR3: CASTLTSGGHRGTQYF
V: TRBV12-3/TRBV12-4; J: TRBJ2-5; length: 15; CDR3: CASSLGISAQETQYF
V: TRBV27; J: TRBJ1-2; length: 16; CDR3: CASSLSFPGRAYGYTF
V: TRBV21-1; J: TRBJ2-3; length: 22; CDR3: CASSTANLTGRMAEEETDTQYF
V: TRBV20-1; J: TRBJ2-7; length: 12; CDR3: CSARDPKAEQYF
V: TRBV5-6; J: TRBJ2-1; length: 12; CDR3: CASSLGTNEQFF
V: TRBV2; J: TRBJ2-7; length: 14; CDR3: CASSAPGLAYEQYF
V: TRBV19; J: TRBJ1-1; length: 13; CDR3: CASGEETNTEAFF
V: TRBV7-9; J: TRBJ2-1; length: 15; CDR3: CASRPGGSRTPPRFF
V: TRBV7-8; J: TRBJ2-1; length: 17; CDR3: CASSSREATSGPGEQFF
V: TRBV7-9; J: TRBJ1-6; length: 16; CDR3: CASSLAPRTHNSPLHF
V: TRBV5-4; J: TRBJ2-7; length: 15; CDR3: CASSPDRTLSYEQYF
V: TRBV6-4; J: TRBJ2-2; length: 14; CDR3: CASSDGQDTGELFF
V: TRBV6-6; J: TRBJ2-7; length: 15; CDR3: CASSYSRPRSGEQYF
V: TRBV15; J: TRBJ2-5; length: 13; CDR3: CATSRTSTETQYF
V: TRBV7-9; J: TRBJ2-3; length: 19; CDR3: CASSPLGIAEDQSTDTQYF
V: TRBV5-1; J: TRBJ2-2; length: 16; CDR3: CASSGEDRGEPGELFF
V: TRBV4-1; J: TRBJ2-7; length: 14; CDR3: CASSQEGRSYEQYF
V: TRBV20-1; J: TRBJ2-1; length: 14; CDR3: CSVKTSGISDEQFF
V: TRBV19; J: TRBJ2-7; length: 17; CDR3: CASTPGTSGGFSYEQYF
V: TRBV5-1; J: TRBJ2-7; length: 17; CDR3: CASSFHHMRDSSYEQYF